One and the same sample provided the 31 T cell receptor beta chains below, sequenced in a study of prognosis after radiotherapy for stage I lung cancer. TCR beta CDR3 was amplified from genomic DNA by two-round multiplex PCR. Round-one PCR had primers specific to each TRBV and TRBJ gene. In TCRdb, the multiplex PCR reads were re-called with MiXCR into one record per CDR3 protein. The table records tens of thousands of distinct CDR3 sequences, less than 35% of them present only once. This specimen was PBMCs, taken before or after stereotactic body radiation therapy (not recorded which). Receptors originate from a donor aged 50 or older with non-small cell lung cancer.

This rearrangement joins TRBV11-2 to TRBJ2-3; D possibly corresponds to TRBD2 (6 bases). Germline-derived CDR1 and CDR2 are SGHAT and FQNNGV. V was pared by 4 bases and J by 6 bases, with 14 bases between. CDR3 length: 14 residues. Here the CDR3 DNA reads TGTGCCAGCAGCTGGGGACTTTCTGTGGATACGCAGTATTTT. Translation: CASSWGLSVDTQYF.

This clonotype has at least ten counts. The chain joins TRBV20-1 to TRBJ2-5; the match to TRBD1 covers 8 bases. Germline values: CDR1 DFQATT, CDR2 SNEGSKA (reference sequence). There are 15 residues in the CDR3. V was pared by 2 bases and J by 0 bases, with 5 bases of the junction left unmatched. The DNA for the CDR3 is TGCAGTGCTAGATCAAACAGGGGGGACCAAGAGACCCAGTACTTC. It translates to CSARSNRGDQETQYF.

At least ten counts were recorded for this clonotype. The chain joins TRBV6-2 or TRBV6-3 to TRBJ2-7; TRBD2 matches 10 bases. The V and J ends lost 2 bases and 4 bases, in that order; junction bases with no gene match: 2. This CDR3 is 14 amino acids long. The germline V gene has CDR1 MNHEY and CDR2 SVGEGT. The chain's CDR3 is CASSYGLAEYEQYF. The CDR3, as DNA: TGTGCCAGCAGTTACGGACTAGCGGAATACGAGCAGTACTTC.

The table lists this clonotype with many counts. V gene TRBV15 combines with J gene TRBJ1-2; no firm D call. Germline V gene lookup returns CDR1 LNHNV and CDR2 YYDKDF (reference sequence). The V end lost 1 base, the J end lost 2 bases, and 5 bases lay between the germline ends. The CDR3 contains 13 residues. As DNA, the CDR3 is TGTGCCACCAGCAGAGCGCACAACTATGGCTACACCTTC. It codes for CATSRAHNYGYTF.

This clonotype was counted once. This chain uses TRBV6-2 or TRBV6-3 with TRBJ1-5; D ambiguous. V was clipped by 7 bases and J by 5 bases, with 3 bases between them. The length of the CDR3 is 10 residues. Germline V gives CDR1 MNHEY, CDR2 SVGEGT. Written as DNA, the CDR3 is TGTGCCAGCAACCATCAGCCCCAGCATTTT. This sequence encodes CASNHQPQHF.

This clonotype was seen ten or more times. J is TRBJ2-7 and V is TRBV4-2; 7 bases line up with TRBD1. V lost 0 bases and J lost 1; bases outside the gene matches: 15. The CDR3 contains 19 residues. CDR1 is LGHNA, CDR2 YNFKEQ, per germline. DNA of the CDR3: TGTGCCAGCAGCCAAGAATACGGCAGGGGGACCTTGGGATCCTACGAGCAGTACTTC. It specifies CASSQEYGRGTLGSYEQYF.

This clonotype was seen ten or more times. V gene TRBV15 combines with J gene TRBJ2-7; D remains ambiguous. Germline values: CDR1 LNHNV, CDR2 YYDKDF (reference sequence). The CDR3 runs 13 residues. V was shortened by 0 bases and J by 7 bases, with 10 bases between the two germline ends. The CDR3 nucleotides are TGTGCCACCAGCAGAGATGTCAATGGGGAGCAGTACTTC. It is translated as CATSRDVNGEQYF.

With regard to this clonotype: One end of the junction does not line up with germline, which may come from a read error. The chain recombines TRBV7-2 with TRBJ2-3; D uncertain. This CDR3 has 15 amino acids. Germline V CDR1 and CDR2: SGHTA, FQGNSA. The DNA of the CDR3 is TGTGCCAGCAGCTTGGGCCCCACCCTCACATATACGCAGTATTTT. This codes for CASSLGPTLTYTQYF.

This clonotype was recorded many times. As DNA, the CDR3 is TGCAGTAGTTTTAGGAGGGGAGTGGAGACCCAGTACTTC. Its translation: CSSFRRGVETQYF. The gene calls are TRBV20-1 and TRBJ2-5, with D possibly matching TRBD2 (6 bases). There are 13 residues in the CDR3. Deletions cut 8 bases from V and 5 bases from J, with 18 bases between. CDR1 is DFQATT, CDR2 SNEGSKA, per germline (reference sequence).

This clonotype was found many times. This chain links TRBV7-9 with TRBJ1-1, with no clear D. Germline CDR1 and CDR2: SEHNR and FQNEAQ (reference sequence). The CDR3 totals 13 residues. V lost 3 bases, J lost 2 bases, and 7 bases lay in between. The CDR3 spells CASSFVVNTEAFF. In nucleotides, the CDR3 is TGTGCCAGCAGCTTCGTTGTCAACACTGAAGCTTTCTTT.

About this clonotype: One junction end does not reproduce the germline sequence, and a read error may be involved. J is TRBJ2-3 and V is TRBV6-2 or TRBV6-3, with TRBD1 matching over 7 bases. This CDR3 has 17 amino acids. The germline V gene encodes CDR1 MNHEY and CDR2 SVGEGT. CDR3 protein: CVSGNTGTVFSTDTQYF. CDR3 in DNA: TGTGTCAGCGGTAACACCGGGACAGTTTTCTCCACAGATACGCAGTATTTT.

The V gene is TRBV7-2, the J gene TRBJ2-7; D not certain. This CDR3 spans 14 amino acids. With 6 bases removed from V and 7 bases from J, the gap between germline ends came to 19 bases. The germline CDR1 and CDR2 sequences are SGHTA and FQGNSA. The DNA of the CDR3 is TGTGCCAGCAGTATTCCCGGATCGGTGATGGAGCAGTACTTC. Translation: CASSIPGSVMEQYF.

In this sample, this clonotype turned up many times. This sequence joins TRBV5-1 and TRBJ1-3; D not certain. Trimming took off 0 bases at V and 0 bases at J, with 13 bases between the two ends. Germline V lookup: CDR1 SGHRS, CDR2 YFSETQ. The CDR3 is 17 residues long. The CDR3 DNA sequence: TGCGCCAGCAGCTTGGGGACTTTGGATAGCTCTGGAAACACCATATATTTT. As protein: CASSLGTLDSSGNTIYF.

V is TRBV12-3 or TRBV12-4 and J is TRBJ2-5, with 7 bases identical to TRBD2. The CDR3 runs to 17 residues. V lost 4 bases, J lost 4 bases, and 15 bases stayed unmatched. Here the CDR3 reads CASSYRTRRVSVETQYF. The CDR3 DNA sequence: TGTGCCAGCAGTTACCGGACTAGAAGGGTATCCGTAGAGACCCAGTACTTC.

The V and J genes are TRBV6-5 and TRBJ2-7, with D unresolved. V was trimmed by 0 bases and J by 6 bases, leaving 12 bases between them. The CDR3 totals 14 residues. Germline assignment: CDR1 MNHEY and CDR2 SVGAGI. Here the CDR3 DNA reads TGTGCCAGCAGTTACTCCGGCAGCCAAAGCGAGCAGTACTTC. This encodes CASSYSGSQSEQYF.

Comment on this clonotype: This may stem from a read error, because a much larger clone lies one nucleotide away. The chain combines TRBV6-1 with TRBJ2-5, with 8 bases that match TRBD2. Trimming took 6 bases from V and 2 from J; bases not matched to a gene: 11. The CDR3 totals 16 residues. CDR1 is MNHNS and CDR2 is SASEGT in the germline V gene. The CDR3 DNA sequence: TGTGCCAGCAGCCCTCCCTTAGCGGGATCACAAGAGACCCAGTACTTC. This translates into CASSPPLAGSQETQYF.

The table lists this clonotype with many counts. The V call is TRBV7-9, the J call TRBJ2-7; tentative D call: TRBD2 (5 bases). With 1 base removed from V and 3 bases from J, the gap between germline ends came to 13 bases. The length of the CDR3 is 15 residues. Germline V CDR1 and CDR2: SEHNR, FQNEAQ (reference sequence). The CDR3 coding sequence is TGTGCCAGCAGCTTAGTATCGGGGAAGCTCTACGAGCAGTACTTC. Amino acids: CASSLVSGKLYEQYF. The full variable domain, in which reference TRBV7-9 and TRBJ2-7 provide the parts outside the CDR3, is DTGVSQNPRHKITKRGQNVTFRCDPISEHNRLYWYRQTLGQGPEFLTYFQNEAQLEKSRLLSDRFSAERPKGSFSTLEIQRTEQGDSAMYLCASSLVSGKLYEQYFGPGTRLTVT.

The V call is TRBV20-1, the J call TRBJ2-3; 8 nucleotides agree with TRBD1. The germline V gene has CDR1 DFQATT and CDR2 SNEGSKA (reference sequence). This CDR3 spans 16 amino acids. V lost 4 bases and J lost 3; bases outside the gene matches: 12. CDR3 DNA: TGCAGTGCTACCAACTCCGACAGGGGAAGGACAGATACGCAGTATTTT. Translating gives CSATNSDRGRTDTQYF.

This sequence joins TRBV5-8 and TRBJ1-1; D gene ambiguous. Germline assignment: CDR1 SGHTS and CDR2 YDEGEE. Trimming took 4 bases from V and 5 from J, leaving 18 bases between them. There are 15 residues in the CDR3. CDR3: CASSRIRLGWTEAFF. In DNA form, the CDR3 reads TGTGCCAGCAGCAGGATCAGGTTGGGTTGGACTGAAGCTTTCTTT.

This clonotype ranks as medium-sized. V is TRBV11-3 and J is TRBJ2-2; possible D gene TRBD2, 5 bases. CDR1 and CDR2 from the germline V gene are SGHNT and YENEEA. With 9 bases removed from V and 1 base from J, the gap between germline ends came to 15 bases. This CDR3 has 15 amino acids. The CDR3 sequence is CASLTRTGNTGELFF. In DNA form, the CDR3 reads TGTGCCAGTTTAACTAGGACGGGGAACACCGGGGAGCTGTTTTTT.

Of note for this clonotype: It is unclear where the CDR3 begins or ends on the DNA, so no DNA is shown, and the CDR3 is as TCRdb lists it. The chain combines TRBV5-4 with TRBJ2-2; the table's D call of TRBD1 was not tested on the DNA. The length of the CDR3 is 14 amino acids, counting both ends. Germline V gene lookup returns CDR1 SGHNT and CDR2 YYREEE (reference sequence). CDR3 amino acids: CASSSDSSSGELFF.

This clonotype was found a few times. One junction end disagrees with the germline gene, perhaps due to a read error. The rearrangement links TRBV12-3 or TRBV12-4 to TRBJ1-5, with D uncertain. The CDR3 has 14 amino acids. This CDR3 is CASSLDTINQPRHF. The CDR3 bases are TGTGCCAGCAGTTTAGATACTATTAATCAGCCCCGGCATTTT.

The chain is built from TRBV6-1 and TRBJ2-7, with D possibly TRBD1 on 5 matching bases. Trimming pared 3 bases from V and 5 bases from J, leaving 14 bases between. The CDR3 extends over 14 amino acids. Germline assignment: CDR1 MNHNS and CDR2 SASEGT. This chain's CDR3 is CASSDQGLRDEQYF. The CDR3 coding sequence is TGTGCCAGCAGTGATCAGGGTCTCCGGGACGAGCAGTACTTC.

This clonotype was counted at least ten times. The chain has TRBV19 and TRBJ1-4; tentatively, D is TRBD1 (6 bases). Trimming took off 7 bases at V and 8 bases at J, with 20 bases between the two ends. CDR3 length equals 15 residues. The germline V gene encodes CDR1 LNHDA and CDR2 SQIVND (reference sequence). This CDR3 is CASNEGDLNEEKLFF. CDR3 in DNA: TGTGCCAGTAACGAGGGGGATCTCAACGAGGAAAAACTGTTTTTT.

A remark on this clonotype: A single base separates this from a much larger clone, so it may be a read error. J is TRBJ1-1 and V is TRBV24-1; D is undetermined. The germline gives CDR1 KGHDR, CDR2 SFDVKD. This CDR3 spans 11 amino acids. The CDR3 DNA reads TGTGCCACCAGTGATAAGGGTGAAGATTTCTTT. This translates into CATSDKGEDFF.

This rearrangement joins TRBV19 to TRBJ1-2; tentatively, D is TRBD1 (6 bases). Germline assignment: CDR1 LNHDA and CDR2 SQIVND (reference sequence). CDR3 length equals 13 residues. V gave up 5 bases and J gave up 1 base, with 8 bases separating them. The CDR3 sequence: CASSSQGNYGYTF. CDR3 DNA: TGTGCCAGTAGTTCACAGGGTAACTATGGCTACACCTTC.

This clonotype was counted ten times or more. This chain connects TRBV28 to TRBJ2-4; the D gene is possibly TRBD2 (6 bases). CDR3 size: 15 residues. Germline loops: CDR1 MDHEN, CDR2 SYDVKM. The CDR3 here is CALPPAGRPANIQYF. Here the CDR3 DNA reads TGTGCTCTCCCCCCGGCGGGAAGGCCAGCAAACATTCAGTACTTC.

Many counts were recorded for this clonotype. For the CDR3, the DNA is TGTGCCAGCAGCCTTTGGAGATATGAGCAGTTCTTC. Translating gives CASSLWRYEQFF. The rearrangement uses TRBV3-1 and TRBJ2-1, with D unclear. Germline values: CDR1 LGHDT, CDR2 YNNKEL (reference sequence). The CDR3 sequence is 12 residues long. V lost 4 bases, J lost 8 bases, and 9 bases lay in between.

This clonotype was seen many times. This chain links TRBV4-2 with TRBJ1-4; no firm D call. V lost 4 bases to trimming and J lost 3 bases, with 9 bases between them. CDR1 LGHNA and CDR2 YNFKEQ come from the germline V gene. The CDR3 covers 14 residues. The CDR3 DNA is TGTGCCAGCAGCCGGGCATCCCCTAATGAAAAACTGTTTTTT. It is translated as CASSRASPNEKLFF.

This clonotype was seen many times. V usage is TRBV5-6 and J usage is TRBJ2-1; D is unclear. CDR1 and CDR2 from the germline V gene are SGHDT and YYEEEE. The CDR3 is 15 amino acids. Trimming stripped 1 base from V and 6 bases from J, with 14 bases between. The CDR3 DNA sequence: TGTGCCAGCAGCTTGACCCGAGGCATGACCAATGAGCAGTTCTTC. This translates into CASSLTRGMTNEQFF.

The chain carries TRBV6-1 and TRBJ2-2; TRBD2 is a possible D gene (5 bases). The V gene's germline CDR1 is MNHNS and CDR2 SASEGT. This CDR3 comprises 15 residues. V lost 4 bases and J lost 1, with 10 bases in between. CDR3 protein: CASSGLSRNTGELFF. As DNA, the CDR3 is TGTGCCAGCAGTGGACTATCGAGGAACACCGGGGAGCTGTTTTTT.